Listed below are T cell receptor beta chains from one sample, sequenced in a study of T cells in Graves' hyperthyroidism and ophthalmopathy. TCRdb redid the calling of the multiplex PCR reads with MiXCR, one entry per CDR3 protein. The sample yields hundreds of thousands of distinct CDR3 sequences, approximately 17% seen once. Sequenced: blood. Source of these receptors: a young woman with Graves' ophthalmopathy. CDR3s include the opening cysteine and the closing phenylalanine or tryptophan. D genes are given only for firm matches. Only some rows state a clone size, as once, few, many or a class for expanded clones.

j_call	d_call	v_call	clone_size	cdr3_aa	cdr3_nt
TRBJ2-3	.	TRBV15	few	CATSRARGGTDTQYF	TGTGCCACCAGCAGAGCTAGAGGGGGAACAGATACGCAGTATTTT
TRBJ2-1	TRBD2	TRBV20-1	many	CSARNPWGGEQFF	TGCAGTGCTAGGAACCCCTGGGGGGGTGAGCAGTTCTTC
TRBJ2-7	TRBD2	TRBV6-2/TRBV6-3	.	CASSYPAGVYEQYF	TGTGCCAGCAGTTACCCCGCGGGGGTCTACGAGCAGTACTTC
TRBJ1-1	TRBD1	TRBV20-1	few	CSAAAKGALGTEAFF	TGCAGTGCTGCGGCCAAGGGGGCACTAGGCACTGAAGCTTTCTTT
TRBJ2-5	TRBD2	TRBV2	.	CASRGTSGGFLETQYF	TGTGCCAGCAGAGGGACTAGCGGAGGTTTTTTAGAGACCCAGTACTTC
TRBJ2-3	TRBD2	TRBV25-1	few	CASSGWTSGTDTQYF	TGTGCCAGCAGTGGATGGACTAGCGGGACAGATACGCAGTATTTT
TRBJ2-3	.	TRBV9	.	CASSEVVGVGDTQYF	TGTGCCAGCAGCGAGGTCGTGGGGGTCGGAGATACGCAGTATTTT
TRBJ1-2	.	TRBV5-1	.	CASSPTWGGAGYTF	TGCGCCAGCAGCCCCACCTGGGGGGGGGCTGGCTACACCTTC
TRBJ2-5	.	TRBV7-6	few	CASSWGDAETQYF	TGTGCCAGCAGCTGGGGGGATGCGGAGACCCAGTACTTC
TRBJ2-7	TRBD1	TRBV4-1	.	CASSQGTGVSHEQYF	TGCGCCAGCAGCCAAGGGACAGGGGTTAGCCACGAGCAGTACTTC
TRBJ2-4	.	TRBV9	.	CASSAEGGVGKNIQYF	TGTGCCAGCAGCGCGGAAGGAGGGGTTGGCAAAAACATTCAGTACTTC
TRBJ1-1	.	TRBV6-1	many	CASSAKGNTEAFF	TGTGCCAGCAGTGCCAAGGGGAACACTGAAGCTTTCTTT
TRBJ1-3	TRBD1	TRBV27	.	CASSSATGFSGNTIYF	TGTGCCAGCAGTTCCGCGACAGGGTTCTCTGGAAACACCATATATTTT
TRBJ2-3	.	TRBV3-1	few	CASSPTWESTDTQYF	TGTGCCAGCAGCCCCACCTGGGAAAGCACAGATACGCAGTATTTT
TRBJ1-2	.	TRBV12-3/TRBV12-4	.	CASSLGTGGGYGHTF	TGTGCCAGCAGTTTAGGAACAGGCGGCGGCTATGGCCACACCTTC
TRBJ2-6	.	TRBV24-1	few	CATSDFRTGSGANVLTF	TGTGCCACCAGTGATTTTCGGACGGGGTCTGGGGCCAACGTCCTGACTTTC
TRBJ2-3	.	TRBV19	.	CASSYVSTDTQYF	TGTGCCAGTAGTTACGTTTCCACAGATACGCAGTATTTT
TRBJ2-4	.	TRBV20-1	many	CSAPQGNIQYF	TGCAGTGCGCCACAGGGAAACATTCAGTACTTC
TRBJ2-7	.	TRBV5-1	.	CASSLEQAPYEQYF	TGCGCCAGCAGCTTGGAACAGGCCCCCTACGAGCAGTACTTC
TRBJ1-2	.	TRBV19	few	CASNTRAGGYTF	TGTGCCAGCAATACCCGGGCGGGAGGCTACACCTTC
TRBJ2-7	TRBD2	TRBV7-3	many	CASSPAGVDEQYF	TGTGCCAGCAGCCCGGCGGGGGTCGACGAGCAGTACTTC
TRBJ2-1	TRBD1	TRBV27	many	CASSAGTGVGDEQFF	TGTGCCAGCAGCGCCGGGACAGGGGTGGGGGATGAGCAGTTCTTC
TRBJ2-7	.	TRBV24-1	many	CATSDQGQRGQYF	TGTGCCACCAGTGACCAAGGACAGAGAGGGCAGTACTTC
TRBJ1-2	.	TRBV27	few	CASSMSVNYGYTF	TGTGCCAGCAGTATGAGTGTTAACTATGGCTACACCTTC
TRBJ1-6	TRBD1	TRBV5-1	.	CASSPGQGTWSPLHF	TGCGCCAGCAGCCCGGGACAGGGAACATGGTCACCCCTCCACTTT
TRBJ2-1	.	TRBV12-3/TRBV12-4	many	CASNDRSSYNEQFF	TGTGCCAGCAACGACCGTAGCTCCTACAATGAGCAGTTCTTC
TRBJ1-1	.	TRBV9	.	CASSGNLGTEAFF	TGTGCCAGCAGCGGAAATTTAGGCACTGAAGCTTTCTTT
TRBJ1-5	.	TRBV5-1	.	CASSPAGGPGQPQHF	TGCGCCAGCAGCCCTGCTGGGGGACCTGGGCAGCCCCAGCATTTT
TRBJ2-7	TRBD1	TRBV30	few	CAWRADRGRGYEQYF	TGTGCCTGGAGAGCCGACAGGGGGCGCGGGTACGAGCAGTACTTC
TRBJ1-4	.	TRBV7-9	.	CASSTNQGIEANEKLFF	TGTGCCAGCAGCACTAACCAGGGGATTGAAGCTAATGAAAAACTGTTTTTT
TRBJ2-1	.	TRBV18	many	CASSPPVAGYHEQFF	TGTGCCAGCTCACCGCCCGTGGCGGGATACCATGAGCAGTTCTTC
TRBJ2-1	.	TRBV6-2/TRBV6-3	few	CASSYPLAESYNEQFF	TGTGCCAGCAGTTACCCCTTGGCGGAATCCTACAATGAGCAGTTCTTC